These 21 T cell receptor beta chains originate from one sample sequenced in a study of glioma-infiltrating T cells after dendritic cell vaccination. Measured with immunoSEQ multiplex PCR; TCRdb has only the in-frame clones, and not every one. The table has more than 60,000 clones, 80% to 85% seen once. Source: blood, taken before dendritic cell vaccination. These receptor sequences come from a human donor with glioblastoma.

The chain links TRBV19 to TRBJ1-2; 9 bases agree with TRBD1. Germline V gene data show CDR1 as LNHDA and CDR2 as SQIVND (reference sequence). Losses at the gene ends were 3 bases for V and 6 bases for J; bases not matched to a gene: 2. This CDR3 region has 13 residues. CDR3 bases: TGTGCCAGTAGTATTGGGACAGGGAATGGCTACACCTTC. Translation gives CASSIGTGNGYTF.

CDR3 sequence reads: CASSLGQGTNYGYTF. In DNA form, the CDR3 reads TGTGCCAGCTCACTAGGACAGGGAACTAACTATGGCTACACCTTC. The chain uses TRBV18 and TRBJ1-2; TRBD1 matches at 8 bases. Per the germline V gene, CDR1 is KGHSH and CDR2 is LQKENI. The CDR3 has 15 residues. J was trimmed by 0 bases and V by 4 bases; bases with no gene match: 4.

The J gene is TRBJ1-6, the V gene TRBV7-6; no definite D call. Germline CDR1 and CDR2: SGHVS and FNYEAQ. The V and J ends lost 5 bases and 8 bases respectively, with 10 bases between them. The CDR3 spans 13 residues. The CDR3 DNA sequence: TGTGCCAGCAGCGAGTCGAGGGATTCACCCCTCCACTTT. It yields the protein CASSESRDSPLHF.

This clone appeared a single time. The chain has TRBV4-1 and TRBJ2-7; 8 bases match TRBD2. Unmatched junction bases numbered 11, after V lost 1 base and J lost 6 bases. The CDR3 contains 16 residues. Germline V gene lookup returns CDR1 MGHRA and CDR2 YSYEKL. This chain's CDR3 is CASSQVGAGASSEQYF. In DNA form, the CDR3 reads TGCGCCAGCAGCCAAGTGGGAGCGGGGGCCTCAAGCGAGCAGTACTTC.

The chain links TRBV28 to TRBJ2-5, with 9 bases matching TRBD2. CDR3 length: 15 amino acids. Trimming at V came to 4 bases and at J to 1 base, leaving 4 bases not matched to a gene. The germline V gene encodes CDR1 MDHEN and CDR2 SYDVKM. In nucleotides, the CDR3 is TGTGCCAGCAGTTACGCGCGGGGGGGCCAAGAGACCCAGTACTTC. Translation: CASSYARGGQETQYF.

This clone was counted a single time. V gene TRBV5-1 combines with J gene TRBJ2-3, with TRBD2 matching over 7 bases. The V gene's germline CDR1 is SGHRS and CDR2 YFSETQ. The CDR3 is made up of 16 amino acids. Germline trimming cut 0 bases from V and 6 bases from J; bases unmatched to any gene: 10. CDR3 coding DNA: TGCGCCAGCAGCTTGGTATTCGGTAGCGGGTCCGATACGCAGTATTTT. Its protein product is CASSLVFGSGSDTQYF.

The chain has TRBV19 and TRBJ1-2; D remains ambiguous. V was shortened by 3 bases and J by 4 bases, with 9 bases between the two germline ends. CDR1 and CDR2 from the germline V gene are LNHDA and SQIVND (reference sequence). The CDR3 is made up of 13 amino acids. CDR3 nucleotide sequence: TGTGCCAGTAGTATGGAGGGTGTCTATGGCTACACCTTC. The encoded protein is CASSMEGVYGYTF.

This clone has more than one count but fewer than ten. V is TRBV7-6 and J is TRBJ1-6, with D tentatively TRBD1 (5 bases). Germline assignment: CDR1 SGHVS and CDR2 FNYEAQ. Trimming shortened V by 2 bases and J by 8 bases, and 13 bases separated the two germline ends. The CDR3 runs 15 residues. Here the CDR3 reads CASSLRQGIDSPLHF. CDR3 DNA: TGTGCCAGCAGCTTAAGGCAGGGTATCGATTCACCCCTCCACTTT.

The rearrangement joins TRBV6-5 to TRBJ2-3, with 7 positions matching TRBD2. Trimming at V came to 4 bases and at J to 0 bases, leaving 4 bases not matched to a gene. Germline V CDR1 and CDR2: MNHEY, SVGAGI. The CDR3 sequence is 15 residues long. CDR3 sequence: CASSSRLASTDTQYF. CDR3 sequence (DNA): TGTGCCAGCAGTTCAAGACTAGCAAGCACAGATACGCAGTATTTT.

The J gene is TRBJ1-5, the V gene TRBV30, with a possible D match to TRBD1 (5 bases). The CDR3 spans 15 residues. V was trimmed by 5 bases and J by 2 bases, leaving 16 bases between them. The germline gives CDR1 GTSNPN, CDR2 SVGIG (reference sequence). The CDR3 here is CAWGRRGVGNQPQHF. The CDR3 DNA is TGTGCCTGGGGTCGTCGGGGGGTGGGCAATCAGCCCCAGCATTTT.

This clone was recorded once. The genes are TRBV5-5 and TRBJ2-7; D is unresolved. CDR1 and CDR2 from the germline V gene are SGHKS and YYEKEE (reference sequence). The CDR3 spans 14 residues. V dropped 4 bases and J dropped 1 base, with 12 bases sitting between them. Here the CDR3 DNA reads TGTGCCAGCAGCGTGAGTCCCGGTTCCTACGAGCAGTACTTC. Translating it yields CASSVSPGSYEQYF.

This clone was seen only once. The CDR3 here is CASSLDQAPYEQYF. The CDR3 DNA follows: TGTGCCAGCAGCTTAGATCAGGCCCCCTACGAGCAGTACTTC. V gene TRBV11-2 combines with J gene TRBJ2-7; unclear D gene. Per germline, CDR1 SGHAT and CDR2 FQNNGV. The CDR3 has 14 amino acids. V dropped 0 bases and J dropped 2 bases, with 8 bases sitting between them.

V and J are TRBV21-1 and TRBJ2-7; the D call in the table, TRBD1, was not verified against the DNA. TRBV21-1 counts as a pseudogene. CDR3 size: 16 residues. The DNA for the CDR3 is TGTGCCAGCAGCAAATATGAAGGGACAGGGCCCTACGAGCAGTACTTC. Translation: CASSKYEGTGPYEQYF.

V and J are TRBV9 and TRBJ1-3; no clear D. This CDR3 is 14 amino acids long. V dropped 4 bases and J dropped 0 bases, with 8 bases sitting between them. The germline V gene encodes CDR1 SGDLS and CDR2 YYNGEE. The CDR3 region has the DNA TGTGCCAGCAGCCCCTTTAACTCTGGAAACACCATATATTTT. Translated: CASSPFNSGNTIYF.

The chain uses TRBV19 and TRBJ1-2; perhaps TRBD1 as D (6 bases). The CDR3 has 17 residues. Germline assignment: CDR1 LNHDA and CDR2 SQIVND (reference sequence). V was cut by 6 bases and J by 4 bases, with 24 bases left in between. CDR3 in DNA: TGTGCCAGTAGACTTGGGCTAGGGACACCCAAATTCTATGGCTACACCTTC. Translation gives CASRLGLGTPKFYGYTF.

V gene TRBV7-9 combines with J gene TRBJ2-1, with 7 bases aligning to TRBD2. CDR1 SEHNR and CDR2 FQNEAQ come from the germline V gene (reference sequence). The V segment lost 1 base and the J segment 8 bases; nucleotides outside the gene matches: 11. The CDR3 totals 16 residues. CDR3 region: CASSLGAGGYTDEQFF. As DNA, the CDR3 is TGTGCCAGCAGCTTAGGCGCCGGGGGGTATACAGATGAGCAGTTCTTC.

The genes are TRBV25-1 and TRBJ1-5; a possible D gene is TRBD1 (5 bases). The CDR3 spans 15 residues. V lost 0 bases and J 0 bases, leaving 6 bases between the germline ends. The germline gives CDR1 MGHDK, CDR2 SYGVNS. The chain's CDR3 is CASSEYRDSNQPQHF. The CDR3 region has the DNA TGTGCCAGCAGTGAATACAGGGATAGCAATCAGCCCCAGCATTTT.

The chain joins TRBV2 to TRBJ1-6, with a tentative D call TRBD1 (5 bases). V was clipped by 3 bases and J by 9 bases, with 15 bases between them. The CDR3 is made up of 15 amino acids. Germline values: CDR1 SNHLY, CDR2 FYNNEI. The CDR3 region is CASSESWGRGSPLHF. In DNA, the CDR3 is TGTGCCAGCAGTGAGTCTTGGGGAAGGGGTTCACCCCTCCACTTT.

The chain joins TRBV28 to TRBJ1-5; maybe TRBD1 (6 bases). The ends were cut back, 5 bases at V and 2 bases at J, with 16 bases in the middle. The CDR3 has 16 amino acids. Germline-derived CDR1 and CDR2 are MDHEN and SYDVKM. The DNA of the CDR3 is TGTGCCAGCAGTAAAAGGACAGATACGGGCAATCAGCCCCAGCATTTT. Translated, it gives CASSKRTDTGNQPQHF. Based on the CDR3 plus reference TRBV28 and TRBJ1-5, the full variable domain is DVKVTQSSRYLVKRTGEKVFLECVQDMDHENMFWYRQDPGLGLRLIYFSYDVKMKEKGDIPEGYSVSREKKERFSLILESASTNQTSMYLCASSKRTDTGNQPQHFGDGTRLSIL.

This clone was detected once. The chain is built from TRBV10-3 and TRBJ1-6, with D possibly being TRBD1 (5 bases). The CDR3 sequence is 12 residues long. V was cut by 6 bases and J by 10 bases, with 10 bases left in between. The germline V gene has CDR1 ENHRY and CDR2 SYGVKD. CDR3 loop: CAIRGPESPLHF. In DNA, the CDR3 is TGTGCCATCAGGGGGCCCGAGTCACCCCTCCACTTT.

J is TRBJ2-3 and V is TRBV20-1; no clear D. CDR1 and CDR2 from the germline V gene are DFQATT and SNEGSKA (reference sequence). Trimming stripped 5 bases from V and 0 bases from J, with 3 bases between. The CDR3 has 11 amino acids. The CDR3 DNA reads TGCAGTGCTTCTAGCACAGATACGCAGTATTTT. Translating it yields CSASSTDTQYF.